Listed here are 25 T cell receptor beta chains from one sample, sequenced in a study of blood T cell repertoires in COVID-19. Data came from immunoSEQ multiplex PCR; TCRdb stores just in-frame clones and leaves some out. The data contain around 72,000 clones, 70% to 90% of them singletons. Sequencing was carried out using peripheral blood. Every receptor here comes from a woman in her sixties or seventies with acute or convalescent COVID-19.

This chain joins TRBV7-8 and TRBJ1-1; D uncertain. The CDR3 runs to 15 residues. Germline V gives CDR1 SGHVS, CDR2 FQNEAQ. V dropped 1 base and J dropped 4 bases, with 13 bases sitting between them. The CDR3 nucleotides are TGTGCCAGCAGCTTAGAATACACGCCGGGCACTGAAGCTTTCTTT. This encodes CASSLEYTPGTEAFF.

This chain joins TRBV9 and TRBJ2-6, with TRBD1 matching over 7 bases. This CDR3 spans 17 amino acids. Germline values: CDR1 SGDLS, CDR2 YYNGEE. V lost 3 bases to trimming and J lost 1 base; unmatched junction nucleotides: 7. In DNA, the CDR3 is TGTGCCAGCAGCGACGGACAGGTAGTTTCTGGGGCCAACGTCCTGACTTTC. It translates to CASSDGQVVSGANVLTF.

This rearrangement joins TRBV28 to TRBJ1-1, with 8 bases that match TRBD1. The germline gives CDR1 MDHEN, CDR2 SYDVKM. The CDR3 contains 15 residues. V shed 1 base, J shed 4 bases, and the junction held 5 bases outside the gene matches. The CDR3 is CASSLLRTGSTEAFF. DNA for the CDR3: TGTGCCAGCAGTTTATTACGGACAGGGTCCACTGAAGCTTTCTTT.

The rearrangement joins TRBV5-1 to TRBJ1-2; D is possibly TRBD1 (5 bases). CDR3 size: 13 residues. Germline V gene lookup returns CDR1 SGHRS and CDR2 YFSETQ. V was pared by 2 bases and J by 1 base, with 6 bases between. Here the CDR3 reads CASSFDSNYGYTF. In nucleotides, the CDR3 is TGCGCCAGCAGCTTCGACAGTAACTATGGCTACACCTTC.

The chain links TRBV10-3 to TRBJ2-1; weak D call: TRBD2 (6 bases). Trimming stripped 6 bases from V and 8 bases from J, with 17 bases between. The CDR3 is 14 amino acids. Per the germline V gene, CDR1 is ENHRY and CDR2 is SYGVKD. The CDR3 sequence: CAIRPRRDGDEQFF. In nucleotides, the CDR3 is TGTGCCATCAGACCGAGGAGGGATGGGGATGAGCAGTTCTTC.

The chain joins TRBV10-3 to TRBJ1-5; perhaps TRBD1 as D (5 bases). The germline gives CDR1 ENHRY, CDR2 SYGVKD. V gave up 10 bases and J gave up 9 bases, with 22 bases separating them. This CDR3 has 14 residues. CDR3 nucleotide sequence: TGTGCCACCCTCGGGTCCGGGGGAGGTCGGCCCCAGCATTTT. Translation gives CATLGSGGGRPQHF.

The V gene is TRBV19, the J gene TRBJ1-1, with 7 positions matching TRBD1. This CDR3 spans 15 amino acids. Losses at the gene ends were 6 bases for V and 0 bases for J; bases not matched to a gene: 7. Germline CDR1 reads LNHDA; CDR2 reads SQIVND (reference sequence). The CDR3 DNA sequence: TGTGCCAGTAGACCCGGGACAGAGATGAACACTGAAGCTTTCTTT. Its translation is CASRPGTEMNTEAFF.

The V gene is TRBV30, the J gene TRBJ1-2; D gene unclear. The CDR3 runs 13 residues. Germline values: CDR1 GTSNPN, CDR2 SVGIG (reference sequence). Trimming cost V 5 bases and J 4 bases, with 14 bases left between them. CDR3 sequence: CAWEGRTFYGYTF. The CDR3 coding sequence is TGTGCCTGGGAGGGTCGTACTTTCTATGGCTACACCTTC.

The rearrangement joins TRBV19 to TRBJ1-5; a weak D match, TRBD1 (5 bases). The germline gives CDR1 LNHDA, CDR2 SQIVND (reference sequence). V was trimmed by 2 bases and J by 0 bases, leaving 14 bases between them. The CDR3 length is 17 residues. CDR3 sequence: CASSILRQSYSNQPQHF. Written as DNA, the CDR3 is TGTGCCAGTAGTATATTAAGACAGTCCTATAGCAATCAGCCCCAGCATTTT.

The CDR3 bases are TGTGCCAGCAGCGCTAGCGGGGGGGTGAACTACGAGCAGTACTTC. It yields the protein CASSASGGVNYEQYF. The V and J genes are TRBV14 and TRBJ2-7; 12 positions agree with TRBD2. Germline values: CDR1 SGHDN, CDR2 FVKESK. V gave up 5 bases and J gave up 3 bases; unmatched junction bases: 5. This CDR3 spans 15 amino acids. Full variable domain (rest looked up from reference TRBV14 and TRBJ2-7): EAGVTQFPSHSVIEKGQTVTLRCDPISGHDNLYWYRRVMGKEIKFLLHFVKESKQDESGMPNNRFLAERTGGTYSTLKVQPAELEDSGVYFCASSASGGVNYEQYFGPGTRLTVT.

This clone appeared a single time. The CDR3 region is CASSSNRGPYNTEAFF. CDR3 sequence (DNA): TGTGCCAGCAGCTCCAACAGGGGGCCTTATAACACTGAAGCTTTCTTT. This rearrangement joins TRBV7-2 to TRBJ1-1; 9 nucleotides match TRBD1. Per the germline V gene, CDR1 is SGHTA and CDR2 is FQGNSA. Unmatched junction bases numbered 8, after V lost 4 bases and J lost 2 bases. The CDR3 contains 16 residues.

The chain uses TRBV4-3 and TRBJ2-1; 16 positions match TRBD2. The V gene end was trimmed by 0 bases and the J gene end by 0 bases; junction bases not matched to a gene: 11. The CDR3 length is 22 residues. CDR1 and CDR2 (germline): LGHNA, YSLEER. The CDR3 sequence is CASSQEPPRGTSGRASYNEQFF. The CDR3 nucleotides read TGCGCCAGCAGCCAAGAACCCCCAAGAGGGACTAGCGGGAGGGCCTCCTACAATGAGCAGTTCTTC.

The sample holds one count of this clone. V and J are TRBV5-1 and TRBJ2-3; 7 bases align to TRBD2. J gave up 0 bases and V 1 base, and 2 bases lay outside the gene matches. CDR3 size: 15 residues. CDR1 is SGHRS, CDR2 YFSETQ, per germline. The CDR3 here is CASSLFGGSTDTQYF. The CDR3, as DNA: TGCGCCAGCAGCTTGTTCGGGGGGAGCACAGATACGCAGTATTTT. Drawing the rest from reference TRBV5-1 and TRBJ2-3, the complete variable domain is KAGVTQTPRYLIKTRGQQVTLSCSPISGHRSVSWYQQTPGQGLQFLFEYFSETQRNKGNFPGRFSGRQFSNSRSEMNVSTLELGDSALYLCASSLFGGSTDTQYFGPGTRLTVL.

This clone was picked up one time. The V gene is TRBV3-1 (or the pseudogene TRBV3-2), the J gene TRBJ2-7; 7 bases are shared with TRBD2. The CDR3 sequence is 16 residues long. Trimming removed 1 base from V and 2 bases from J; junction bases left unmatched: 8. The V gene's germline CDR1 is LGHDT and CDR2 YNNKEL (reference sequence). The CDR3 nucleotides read TGTGCCAGCAGCCAAGCGTTGCGGGAGTTCACCTACGAGCAGTACTTC. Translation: CASSQALREFTYEQYF.

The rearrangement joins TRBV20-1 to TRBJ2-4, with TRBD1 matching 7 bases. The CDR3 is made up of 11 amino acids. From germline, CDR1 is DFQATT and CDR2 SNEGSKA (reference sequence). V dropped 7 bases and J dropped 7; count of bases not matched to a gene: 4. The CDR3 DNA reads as TGCAGTGTTGTGACAGGGAACATTCAGTACTTC. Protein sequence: CSVVTGNIQYF.

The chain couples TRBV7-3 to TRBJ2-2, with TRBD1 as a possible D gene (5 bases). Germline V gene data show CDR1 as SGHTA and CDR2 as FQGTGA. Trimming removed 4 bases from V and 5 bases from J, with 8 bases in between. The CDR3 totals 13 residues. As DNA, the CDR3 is TGTGCCAGCAGCTCGACAGTGACCGGGGAGCTGTTTTTT. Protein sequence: CASSSTVTGELFF. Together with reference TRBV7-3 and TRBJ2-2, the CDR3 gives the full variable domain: GAGVSQTPSNKVTEKGKYVELRCDPISGHTALYWYRQSLGQGPEFLIYFQGTGAADDSGLPNDRFFAVRPEGSVSTLKIQRTERGDSAVYLCASSSTVTGELFFGEGSRLTVL.

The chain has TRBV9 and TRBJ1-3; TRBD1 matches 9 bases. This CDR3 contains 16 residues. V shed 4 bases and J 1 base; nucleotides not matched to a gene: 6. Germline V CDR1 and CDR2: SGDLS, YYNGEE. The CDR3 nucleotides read TGTGCCAGCAGCTCAGGACAGGGGTGGTCTGGAAACACCATATATTTT. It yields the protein CASSSGQGWSGNTIYF.

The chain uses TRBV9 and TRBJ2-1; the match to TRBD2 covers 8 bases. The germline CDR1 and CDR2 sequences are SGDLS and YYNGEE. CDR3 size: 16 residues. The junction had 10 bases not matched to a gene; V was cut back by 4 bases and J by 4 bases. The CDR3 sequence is CASSLRREATYNEQFF. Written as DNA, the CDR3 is TGTGCCAGCAGCTTAAGGCGGGAGGCCACGTACAATGAGCAGTTCTTC.

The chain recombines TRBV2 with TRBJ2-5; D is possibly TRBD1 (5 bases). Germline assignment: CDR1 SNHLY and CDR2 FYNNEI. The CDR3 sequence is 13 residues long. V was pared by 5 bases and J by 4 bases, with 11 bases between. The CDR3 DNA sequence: TGTGCCAGCAGTACCACAGGTGGAGAGACCCAGTACTTC. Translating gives CASSTTGGETQYF.

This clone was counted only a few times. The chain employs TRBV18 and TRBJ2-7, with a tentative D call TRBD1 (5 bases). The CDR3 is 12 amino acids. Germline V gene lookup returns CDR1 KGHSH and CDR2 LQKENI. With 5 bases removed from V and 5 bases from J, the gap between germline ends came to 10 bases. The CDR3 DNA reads TGTGCCAGCTCATCCGACAGAAACGAGCAGTACTTC. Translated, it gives CASSSDRNEQYF.

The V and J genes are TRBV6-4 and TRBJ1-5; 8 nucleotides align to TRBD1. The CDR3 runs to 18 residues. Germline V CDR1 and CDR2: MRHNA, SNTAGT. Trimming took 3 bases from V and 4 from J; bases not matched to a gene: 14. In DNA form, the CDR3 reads TGTGCCAGCAGTGATTGGAAGGCCGACAGGGGACTTAATCAGCCCCAGCATTTT. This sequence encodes CASSDWKADRGLNQPQHF.

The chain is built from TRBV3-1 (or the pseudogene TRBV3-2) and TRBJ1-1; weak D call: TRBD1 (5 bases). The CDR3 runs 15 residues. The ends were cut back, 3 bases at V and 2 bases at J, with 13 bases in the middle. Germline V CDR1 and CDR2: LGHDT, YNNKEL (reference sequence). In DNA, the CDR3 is TGTGCCAGCAGCCAGAAATTGACAGACAACACTGAAGCTTTCTTT. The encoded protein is CASSQKLTDNTEAFF.

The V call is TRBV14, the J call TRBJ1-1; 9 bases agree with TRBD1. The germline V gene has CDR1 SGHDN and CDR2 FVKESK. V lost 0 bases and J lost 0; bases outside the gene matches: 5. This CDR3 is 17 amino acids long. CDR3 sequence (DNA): TGTGCCAGCAGCCAAGAGGGGACAGGGTCTATGAACACTGAAGCTTTCTTT. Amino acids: CASSQEGTGSMNTEAFF.

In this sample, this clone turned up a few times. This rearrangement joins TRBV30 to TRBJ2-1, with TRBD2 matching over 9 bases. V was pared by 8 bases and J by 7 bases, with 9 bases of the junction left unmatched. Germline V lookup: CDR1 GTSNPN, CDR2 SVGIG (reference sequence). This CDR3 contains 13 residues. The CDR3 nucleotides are TGTGCCGGAGGGGCGGGAGGGCCGAATGAGCAGTTCTTC. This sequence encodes CAGGAGGPNEQFF.

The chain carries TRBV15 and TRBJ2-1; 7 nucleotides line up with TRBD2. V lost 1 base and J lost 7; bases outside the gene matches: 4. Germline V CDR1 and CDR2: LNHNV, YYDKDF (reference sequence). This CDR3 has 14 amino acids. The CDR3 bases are TGTGCCACCAGCAGAGGGGACTATGGTAATGAGCAGTTCTTC. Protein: CATSRGDYGNEQFF.